The 28 T cell receptor beta chains below all came from one sample that was sequenced in a study of cytomegalovirus exposure and HLA in healthy donors. PCR was performed using 60 Vbeta and 13 Jbeta primers. Assay used: immunoSEQ multiplex PCR; TCRdb lists only in-frame clones, some missing. In the table there are roughly 130,000 clones, around 79% of which are singletons. Sequencing was carried out using PBMCs. These receptors were taken from a female donor in good health and CMV-seronegative.

This clone has more than one count but fewer than ten. The genes are TRBV5-5 and TRBJ1-1, with 7 bases lining up with TRBD1. Germline CDR1 SGHKS, CDR2 YYEKEE (reference sequence). This CDR3 comprises 12 residues. V lost 4 bases and J lost 8; bases outside the gene matches: 5. The CDR3 DNA is TGTGCCAGCAGCCAGACAGGGAAGGAAGCTTTCTTT. It yields the protein CASSQTGKEAFF. Complete variable domain (other parts from reference TRBV5-5 and TRBJ1-1): DAGVTQSPTHLIKTRGQQVTLRCSPISGHKSVSWYQQVLGQGPQFIFQYYEKEERGRGNFPDRFSARQFPNYSSELNVNALLLGDSALYLCASSQTGKEAFFGQGTRLTVV.

The gene calls are TRBV6-5 and TRBJ2-1, with 11 bases identical to TRBD1. This CDR3 is 14 amino acids long. Germline assignment: CDR1 MNHEY and CDR2 SVGAGI. The J segment lost 9 bases and the V segment lost 7 bases, leaving 8 bases of the junction unmatched. Here the CDR3 DNA reads TGTGCCAGCACCGGGACAGGGGGTGGTCGTGAGCAGTTCTTC. It yields the protein CASTGTGGGREQFF.

The genes are TRBV5-4 and TRBJ2-6; TRBD1 is a possible D gene (6 bases). CDR3 length: 14 residues. Germline V gene lookup returns CDR1 SGHNT and CDR2 YYREEE (reference sequence). Trimming pared 5 bases from V and 2 bases from J, leaving 8 bases between. CDR3 nucleotide sequence: TGTGCCAGCAGGCCAGGGGCTGGGGCCAACGTCCTGACTTTC. Protein product: CASRPGAGANVLTF.

This rearrangement joins TRBV19 to TRBJ1-2; the D gene is possibly TRBD1 (5 bases). Trimming removed 10 bases at V and 6 bases at J, with 12 bases between. Germline V gene lookup returns CDR1 LNHDA and CDR2 SQIVND (reference sequence). The CDR3 has 11 amino acids. The CDR3 loop reads CATGFIDGYTF. The CDR3 nucleotides are TGTGCCACAGGGTTTATCGATGGCTACACCTTC.

The V and J genes are TRBV27 and TRBJ1-1; tentative D call: TRBD1 (5 bases). The CDR3 covers 13 residues. Germline-derived CDR1 and CDR2 are MNHEY and SMNVEV (reference sequence). Trimming took 10 bases from V and 7 from J, leaving 19 bases between them. The CDR3 loop reads CATITGGGVEAFF. CDR3 coding DNA: TGTGCCACCATAACAGGCGGCGGCGTTGAAGCTTTCTTT.

The genes are TRBV13 and TRBJ1-6; D ambiguous. The CDR3 has 16 residues. The V and J ends lost 3 bases and 6 bases respectively, with 15 bases between them. Germline V gene sequence: CDR1 PRHDT, CDR2 FYEKMQ (reference sequence). CDR3 protein: CASSFLRSLSNSPLHF. CDR3 bases: TGTGCCAGCAGCTTCCTCCGATCCCTGAGTAATTCACCCCTCCACTTT.

The CDR3 spells CASSPITWGRETNEKLFF. The DNA of the CDR3 is TGTGCCAGCAGCCCCATCACATGGGGGCGCGAAACTAATGAAAAACTGTTTTTT. The gene calls are TRBV7-9 and TRBJ1-4; possibly TRBD1 for D (6 bases). The germline V gene has CDR1 SEHNR and CDR2 FQNEAQ (reference sequence). V lost 5 bases, J lost 1 base, and 20 bases lay in between. The CDR3 runs to 18 residues.

This clone is a singleton in its sample. This sample includes further DNA sequences coding for the same CDR3. The V call is TRBV7-2, the J call TRBJ2-5; 8 nucleotides line up with TRBD2. This CDR3 spans 15 amino acids. The V gene end was trimmed by 2 bases and the J gene end by 1 base; junction bases not matched to a gene: 3. CDR1 SGHTA and CDR2 FQGNSA come from the germline V gene. CDR3 residues: CASSLTSGLQETQYF. DNA of the CDR3: TGTGCCAGCAGCTTAACTAGCGGTCTCCAAGAGACCCAGTACTTC.

The count of this clone is one. This rearrangement joins TRBV7-2 to TRBJ2-7; TRBD2 aligns across 13 bases. CDR3 length equals 15 residues. CDR1 is SGHTA, CDR2 FQGNSA, per germline. V lost 6 bases and J lost 2; bases outside the gene matches: 4. The CDR3 protein is CASSPTSGRAYEQYF. Here the CDR3 DNA reads TGTGCCAGCAGTCCTACTAGCGGGAGGGCCTACGAGCAGTACTTC.

About this clone: In this CDR3 the conserved last residue, phenylalanine or tryptophan, is missing, so a read error is likely. The V and J genes are TRBV7-8 and TRBJ2-7; D unclear. This CDR3 has 13 residues. Trimming took 7 bases from V and 1 from J, leaving 11 bases between them. Germline loops: CDR1 SGHVS, CDR2 FQNEAQ. The CDR3: CASTPRWSYEQYL. The CDR3 bases are TGTGCCAGCACCCCCAGGTGGTCCTACGAGCAGTACCTC.

The chain links TRBV5-4 to TRBJ2-5; D is unresolved. From germline, CDR1 is SGHNT and CDR2 YYREEE (reference sequence). The CDR3 is 14 amino acids. V was pared by 4 bases and J by 1 base, with 11 bases between. This CDR3 is CASSPQAPQETQYF. As DNA, the CDR3 is TGTGCCAGCAGCCCCCAGGCACCCCAAGAGACCCAGTACTTC.

The rearrangement joins TRBV9 to TRBJ2-1; 7 nucleotides align to TRBD2. V lost 1 base to trimming and J lost 2 bases; unmatched junction nucleotides: 3. This CDR3 spans 15 amino acids. Per the germline V gene, CDR1 is SGDLS and CDR2 is YYNGEE. In DNA, the CDR3 is TGTGCCAGCAGCGTAAGCGGGGCCCCCTACAATGAGCAGTTCTTC. It codes for CASSVSGAPYNEQFF.

This clone was picked up one time. V gene TRBV30 combines with J gene TRBJ2-3; 8 bases agree with TRBD1. The ends lost 2 bases at V and 4 bases at J; junction bases unmatched: 5. Germline V CDR1 and CDR2: GTSNPN, SVGIG (reference sequence). The CDR3 totals 14 residues. The CDR3 DNA reads as TGTGCCTGGAGTTACGGACAGGGTGCAGATACGCAGTATTTT. Its translation: CAWSYGQGADTQYF.

J is TRBJ2-3 and V is TRBV10-3; 7 positions match TRBD1. V lost 8 bases and J lost 0; bases outside the gene matches: 2. Germline CDR1 is ENHRY and CDR2 is SYGVKD. The CDR3 sequence is 13 residues long. CDR3 amino acids: CAIGTASTDTQYF. CDR3 nucleotides: TGTGCCATCGGGACAGCTAGCACAGATACGCAGTATTTT.

The gene calls are TRBV5-1 and TRBJ2-1; 7 bases are shared with TRBD2. CDR3 size: 14 residues. Germline CDR1 is SGHRS and CDR2 is YFSETQ. V shed 5 bases and J 5 bases; nucleotides not matched to a gene: 7. The CDR3 reads CASRPRDYNNEQFF. The CDR3 coding sequence is TGCGCCAGCAGACCCAGGGACTATAACAATGAGCAGTTCTTC.

This chain connects TRBV14 to TRBJ2-6, with D unclear. Trimming pared 4 bases from V and 0 bases from J, leaving 10 bases between. Germline assignment: CDR1 SGHDN and CDR2 FVKESK. The CDR3 covers 16 residues. The CDR3 DNA reads as TGTGCCAGCAGCCCCCCCCGAGTCTCTGGGGCCAACGTCCTGACTTTC. This translates into CASSPPRVSGANVLTF. The variable domain in full, with the rest retrieved from reference TRBV14 and TRBJ2-6, is EAGVTQFPSHSVIEKGQTVTLRCDPISGHDNLYWYRRVMGKEIKFLLHFVKESKQDESGMPNNRFLAERTGGTYSTLKVQPAELEDSGVYFCASSPPRVSGANVLTFGAGSRLTVL.

The V gene is TRBV11-3, the J gene TRBJ2-1, with 8 bases aligning to TRBD2. The CDR3 is made up of 15 amino acids. V shed 0 bases, J shed 5 bases, and the junction held 3 bases outside the gene matches. Germline values: CDR1 SGHNT, CDR2 YENEEA. The CDR3 sequence: CASSLERGDNNEQFF. CDR3 bases: TGTGCCAGCAGCTTAGAGCGGGGGGATAACAATGAGCAGTTCTTC.

This clone has only a few counts. CDR3 bases: TGCGCCAGCAGTGAGTCACCCGGGAACATTCAGTACTTC. Protein product: CASSESPGNIQYF. This rearrangement joins TRBV10-1 to TRBJ2-4; D gene unclear. Trimming left V 0 bases short and J 7 bases short, with 7 bases between. Germline assignment: CDR1 WNHNN and CDR2 SYGVQD (reference sequence). This CDR3 is 13 amino acids long.

The chain is built from TRBV30 and TRBJ1-1, with TRBD1 matching 7 bases. Germline CDR1 GTSNPN, CDR2 SVGIG (reference sequence). Trimming took 5 bases from V and 4 from J; bases not matched to a gene: 7. The CDR3 contains 13 residues. The DNA of the CDR3 is TGTGCCTGGGAGAAGGGGGCTGGCACTGAAGCTTTCTTT. Its translation is CAWEKGAGTEAFF.

The rearrangement uses TRBV6-5 and TRBJ1-2; 8 nucleotides align to TRBD1. The CDR3 covers 14 residues. V dropped 2 bases and J dropped 7; count of bases not matched to a gene: 6. Germline loops: CDR1 MNHEY, CDR2 SVGAGI. For the CDR3, the DNA is TGTGCCAGCAGTTACGGTGGGACAGGTCTTGGCTACACCTTC. It is translated as CASSYGGTGLGYTF.

The CDR3 DNA sequence: TGTGCCAGCAGTTACCGTAGCGGGGCGAGCACCGGGGAGCTGTTTTTT. It translates to CASSYRSGASTGELFF. This chain links TRBV6-5 with TRBJ2-2; 8 nucleotides align to TRBD2. Trimming cost V 2 bases and J 4 bases; bases outside gene matches: 6. Per the germline V gene, CDR1 is MNHEY and CDR2 is SVGAGI. This CDR3 has 16 residues.

The V and J genes are TRBV6-5 and TRBJ1-4, with D perhaps TRBD1 (5 bases). The germline V and J ends were trimmed by 8 bases and 6 bases, with 10 bases remaining between them. Germline V gene data show CDR1 as MNHEY and CDR2 as SVGAGI. CDR3 length equals 12 residues. In nucleotides, the CDR3 is TGTGCCAGCTCGCAGGGCTATGAAAAACTGTTTTTT. Amino acid sequence: CASSQGYEKLFF.

This clone was observed a few times. The chain employs TRBV5-1 and TRBJ1-5, with D tentatively TRBD1 (6 bases). This CDR3 contains 14 residues. Trimming stripped 5 bases from V and 5 bases from J, with 14 bases between. The germline CDR1 and CDR2 sequences are SGHRS and YFSETQ. CDR3 bases: TGCGCCAGCAGTTGGGGGCCAGAAGATCAGCCCCAGCATTTT. Translation: CASSWGPEDQPQHF.

This CDR3 reads CASRRTPLASTGELFF. DNA for the CDR3: TGCGCCAGCCGCCGGACTCCCTTAGCGTCTACCGGGGAGCTGTTTTTT. The genes are TRBV5-1 and TRBJ2-2; the D gene is possibly TRBD2 (5 bases). The CDR3 loop spans 16 amino acids. Trimming left V 7 bases short and J 5 bases short, with 21 bases between. Per germline, CDR1 SGHRS and CDR2 YFSETQ.

The chain links TRBV29-1 to TRBJ2-5; D is unresolved. The V end was cut by 7 bases, the J end by 3 bases, with 9 bases between. Germline V gene sequence: CDR1 SQVTM, CDR2 ANQGSEA. This CDR3 is built from 11 residues. DNA of the CDR3: TGCAGCGGGAATCGGGAAGAGACCCAGTACTTC. Protein product: CSGNREETQYF. Filled out from reference TRBV29-1 and TRBJ2-5, the complete variable domain reads SAVISQKPSRDICQRGTSLTIQCQVDSQVTMMFWYRQQPGQSLTLIATANQGSEATYESGFVIDKFPISRPNLTFSTLTVSNMSPEDSSIYLCSGNREETQYFGPGTRLLVL.

This clone was seen once. The chain uses TRBV25-1 and TRBJ2-1; D perhaps matches TRBD2 (5 bases). V was pared by 9 bases and J by 9 bases, with 12 bases between. Germline lookup yields CDR1 MGHDK and CDR2 SYGVNS. The CDR3 has 11 amino acids. The CDR3 loop is CASVGRGEQFF. As DNA, the CDR3 is TGTGCCAGTGTTGGCCGGGGTGAGCAGTTCTTC.

The rearrangement joins TRBV6-4 to TRBJ2-1; 7 positions match TRBD2. CDR1 and CDR2 from the germline V gene are MRHNA and SNTAGT. The CDR3 extends over 14 amino acids. After removal of 3 bases from V and 4 bases from J, the junction contained 3 bases not matched to a gene. CDR3 in amino acids: CASSEVAGYNEQFF. DNA for the CDR3: TGTGCCAGCAGTGAAGTAGCGGGTTACAATGAGCAGTTCTTC.

The chain carries TRBV6-5 and TRBJ1-6, with no clear D. This CDR3 has 14 residues. V lost 4 bases and J 13 bases, leaving 17 bases between the germline ends. Germline V gene data show CDR1 as MNHEY and CDR2 as SVGAGI. The CDR3 coding sequence is TGTGCCAGCAGTTTAAGGAAGGGCCGAGGGCCCCTCCACTTT. Amino acid sequence: CASSLRKGRGPLHF.